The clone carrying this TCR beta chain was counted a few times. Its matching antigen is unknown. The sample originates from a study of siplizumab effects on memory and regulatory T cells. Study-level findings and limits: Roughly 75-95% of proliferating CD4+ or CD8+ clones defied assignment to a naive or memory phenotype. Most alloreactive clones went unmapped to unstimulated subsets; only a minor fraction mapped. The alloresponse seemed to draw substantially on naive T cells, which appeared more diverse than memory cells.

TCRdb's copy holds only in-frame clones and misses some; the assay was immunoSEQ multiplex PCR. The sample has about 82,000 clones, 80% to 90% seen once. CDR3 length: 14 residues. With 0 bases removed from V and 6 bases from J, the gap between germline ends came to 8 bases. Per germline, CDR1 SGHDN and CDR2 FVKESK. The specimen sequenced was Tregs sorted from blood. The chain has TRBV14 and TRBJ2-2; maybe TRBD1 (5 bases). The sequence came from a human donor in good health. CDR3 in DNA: TGTGCCAGCAGCCAAGATTGGGGCTCCGGGGAGCTGTTTTTT. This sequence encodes CASSQDWGSGELFF.